The T cell receptor (beta chain) under discussion was sequenced for a study of CD8 T cells in Susac syndrome. This clonotype was seen once. This CDR3 region has 16 residues. V was trimmed by 0 bases and J by 0 bases, leaving 12 bases between them. Germline V lookup: CDR1 SGHRS, CDR2 YFSETQ. The RNA input was roughly 0.45 to 1 ug, and it was reverse transcribed with random hexamers. TCRdb re-called the immunoSEQ multiplex PCR reads through MiXCR, storing one row per CDR3 protein. The sample records 150,000 to 190,000 distinct CDR3 sequences, 90% to 95% being singletons. Sequencing was performed on CD4+ T cells from PBMCs. This sequence was found in a human donor with Susac syndrome. The genes are TRBV5-1 and TRBJ1-1, with TRBD1 as a possible D gene (5 bases). This CDR3 reads CASSLEPGRMNTEAFF. The CDR3, as DNA: TGCGCCAGCAGCTTGGAACCGGGACGGATGAACACTGAAGCTTTCTTT. The full variable domain, in which reference TRBV5-1 and TRBJ1-1 provide the parts outside the CDR3, is KAGVTQTPRYLIKTRGQQVTLSCSPISGHRSVSWYQQTPGQGLQFLFEYFSETQRNKGNFPGRFSGRQFSNSRSEMNVSTLELGDSALYLCASSLEPGRMNTEAFFGQGTRLTVV.